This T cell receptor beta chain comes out of a study of human T cells and chemical hapten exposure. The overall study: Doses of diphenylcyclopropenone went to the patients' scalps weekly throughout the approximately 25-week study. Mostly female, the patients presented with alopecia areata, totalis or universalis.

Trimming cost V 2 bases and J 6 bases, with 8 bases left between them. Germline values: CDR1 SGDLS, CDR2 YYNGEE. The CDR3 is 13 residues long. Overall study findings and caveats: TCRs exceeding a frequency of 1 in 1000 stayed unchanged under DPC sensitization.

TCRdb used MiXCR to reprocess the RACE reads, holding one entry per CDR3 protein. The sample gives tens of thousands of distinct CDR3 sequences, about 11% of which show up once; about 4.2% is in the top ten. Stated time point: patch test 1, 2 weeks after DPC sensitization. Treatment indicated: therapeutic diphenylcyclopropenone sensitization with weekly scalp DPC. At least ten counts were recorded for this clonotype. Its antigen is unidentified. Sequenced here: whole blood, sampled in connection with sensitization to the hapten diphenylcyclopropenone (DPC). V and J are TRBV9 and TRBJ1-4; tentatively, D is TRBD1 (6 bases). The source is a woman aged 50 to 60 with alopecia areata. Some clones in this sample may be carry-over from other donors' samples. CDR3 sequence: CASSVRTDEKLFF. In nucleotides, the CDR3 is TGTGCCAGCAGCGTGAGGACAGATGAAAAACTGTTTTTT.